This T cell receptor beta chain was sequenced in a study of control samples from healthy donors and cancer patients (dated by TCRdb to about 2020). The library was obtained by the immunoSEQ multiplex PCR assay. The source is immuneACCESS, and TCRdb retained only in-frame sequences with V and J called. Part of the clones is not carried over; for the studies checked, unresolved V genes explain less than half of this, and the remainder is unexplained. For this sample the table gives approximately 120,000 clones, of which more than 75% were detected only once. The ten largest clones represent around 8.7% of the sample. As regards this clone: What this receptor recognizes is not known. Per-base qualities were not stored, and no clone one base away is much larger.

Inclusive of the bounding cysteine and phenylalanine, the CDR3 is 13 residues long. Only the CDR3 DNA is retained, 39 bases long and in frame from the first base. Sequences SGHNT (CDR1) and YENEEA (CDR2) are obtained from the germline V gene. V loses 1 base of germline sequence and J loses 6 bases, and the interval between the two ends is 4 bases. The V and J segments used are TRBV11-3 and TRBJ2-6; a confident D gene designation cannot be given. The TCR was taken from a man aged 35-49 years in good health. The sample was blood. In nucleotides, the sequence is TGTGCCAGCAGCTTAGGTCAGGCCAACGTCCTGACTTTC. It encodes CASSLGQANVLTF.